A single sample gave rise to the 23 T cell receptor beta chains below, sequenced in a study of type 1 regulatory T cells (dated by TCRdb to about 2021). Data came from an Illumina MiSeq. In-frame beta chains were kept once TCRdb had trimmed the public reads at Q25 with fastp and called clones with MiXCR. Rows are combined by CDR3 protein, so each entry shows the most common genes and DNA. This sample lists approximately 90,000 distinct CDR3 sequences; roughly 28% were detected once. The ten largest account for less than 2.5% of the sample. Sequenced sample: CD4+ T cells, either the whole sample or a sorted fraction (not recorded which). These receptors came from a human donor in good health.

The chain joins TRBV5-5 to TRBJ2-1, with D hard to call. Trimming cost V 7 bases and J 0 bases, with 14 bases left between them. The CDR3 spans 15 residues. Germline CDR1 is SGHKS and CDR2 is YYEKEE (reference sequence). CDR3 nucleotides: TGTGCCAGCCAATCTTTGGGTGGCTCCTACAATGAGCAGTTCTTC. Translation: CASQSLGGSYNEQFF.

The chain has TRBV7-2 and TRBJ1-4; 7 nucleotides agree with TRBD1. Losses at the gene ends were 5 bases for V and 2 bases for J; bases not matched to a gene: 5. The length of the CDR3 is 15 residues. CDR1 and CDR2 (germline): SGHTA, FQGNSA. The CDR3 DNA is TGTGCCAGCAGCGTACGAGGGGGCACTAATGAAAAACTGTTTTTT. Residues: CASSVRGGTNEKLFF.

The J gene is TRBJ2-3, the V gene TRBV19, with TRBD2 identical over 8 bases. J gave up 4 bases and V 10 bases, and 13 bases lay outside the gene matches. CDR1 and CDR2 (germline): LNHDA, SQIVND (reference sequence). The CDR3 is 15 residues long. CDR3 sequence reads: CAIAAAGGGADTQYF. The CDR3 DNA follows: TGTGCCATCGCCGCCGCGGGAGGTGGCGCAGATACGCAGTATTTT.

This clonotype was found a few times. This rearrangement joins TRBV9 to TRBJ2-3; 7 nucleotides align to TRBD1. The CDR3 totals 15 residues. Unmatched junction bases numbered 11, after V lost 0 bases and J lost 10 bases. The germline CDR1 and CDR2 sequences are SGDLS and YYNGEE. The CDR3 nucleotides read TGTGCCAGCAGCGTAGAGGGGGCTAGTAAACGTTCGCAGTATTTT. Its protein is CASSVEGASKRSQYF.

The CDR3: CASSPRGSVDNEQFF. CDR3 DNA: TGTGCCAGTAGTCCCCGCGGTAGCGTAGACAATGAGCAGTTCTTC. The rearrangement uses TRBV19 and TRBJ2-1; possibly TRBD2 for D (5 bases). From germline, CDR1 is LNHDA and CDR2 SQIVND (reference sequence). The CDR3 covers 15 residues. Trimming removed 5 bases at V and 5 bases at J, with 16 bases between.

Of note for this clonotype: Because it lacks the conserved phenylalanine or tryptophan at the end, this CDR3 is likely a read error. The V gene is TRBV29-1, the J gene TRBJ2-7, with TRBD1 matching over 9 bases. The V gene's germline CDR1 is SQVTM and CDR2 ANQGSEA. The CDR3 covers 14 residues. V trimming: 2 bases; J trimming: 5 bases; junction bases outside the gene matches: 7. CDR3 amino acids: CSVEKGTGNDEQYI. DNA of the CDR3: TGCAGCGTTGAAAAGGGGACAGGGAACGACGAGCAGTACATC.

In this sample, this clonotype turned up a few times. This chain connects TRBV5-1 to TRBJ2-1; 11 bases are shared with TRBD2. From germline, CDR1 is SGHRS and CDR2 YFSETQ. V lost 0 bases, J lost 8 bases, and 7 bases stayed unmatched. There are 16 residues in the CDR3. The CDR3 protein is CASSLETSGIPDEQFF. The CDR3 DNA reads as TGCGCCAGCAGCTTGGAGACTAGCGGGATTCCGGATGAGCAGTTCTTC.

The sample holds a few counts of this clonotype. The chain has TRBV7-8 and TRBJ2-1, with D perhaps given as TRBD1 or TRBD2 (5 bases each). Germline V CDR1 and CDR2: SGHVS, FQNEAQ. The CDR3 length is 17 residues. V lost 2 bases and J lost 5, with 19 bases in between. The CDR3 is CASSLRRFEGRNNEQFF. CDR3 sequence (DNA): TGTGCCAGCAGCTTACGAAGATTTGAGGGGCGGAACAATGAGCAGTTCTTC.

The V and J genes are TRBV12-3 or TRBV12-4 and TRBJ2-4, with 9 positions matching TRBD1. The CDR3 sequence is 16 residues long. After removal of 3 bases from V and 0 bases from J, the junction contained 3 bases not matched to a gene. The CDR3 DNA reads TGTGCCAGCAGTTTCGGGACAGGGCTAGCCAAAAACATTCAGTACTTC. This gives the protein CASSFGTGLAKNIQYF.

This clonotype turned up a few times. The rearrangement joins TRBV5-6 to TRBJ1-1; 10 bases match TRBD1. The CDR3 runs 15 residues. The trim removed 6 bases at V and 6 bases at J, leaving 11 bases unmatched. Germline V gene lookup returns CDR1 SGHDT and CDR2 YYEEEE. CDR3 sequence (DNA): TGTGCCAGCACCCTGACCGGGACAGGGGACTCTGAAGCTTTCTTT. Encoded protein: CASTLTGTGDSEAFF.

In this sample, this clonotype turned up a few times. V and J are TRBV7-2 and TRBJ2-7; D is unresolved. Germline CDR1 and CDR2: SGHTA and FQGNSA. V dropped 3 bases and J dropped 6 bases, with 9 bases sitting between them. The CDR3 has 12 residues. CDR3 DNA sequence: TGTGCCAGCAGCTTGTCGCTCCGCGAGCAGTACTTC. This codes for CASSLSLREQYF.

The chain has TRBV5-6 and TRBJ2-4; D tentatively reads TRBD1 or TRBD2 (5 bases each). Trimming left V 5 bases short and J 12 bases short, with 24 bases between. The CDR3 has 15 amino acids. The germline V gene encodes CDR1 SGHDT and CDR2 YYEEEE. CDR3 coding DNA: TGTGCCAGCAGTTTTGCCGGGGCCCAGGTCTCCGCTCAGTACTTC. Its protein is CASSFAGAQVSAQYF.

In this sample, this clonotype turned up a few times. This chain links TRBV7-2 with TRBJ2-7, with D tentatively TRBD2 (5 bases). The CDR3 has 16 amino acids. Germline V lookup: CDR1 SGHTA, CDR2 FQGNSA. Trimming stripped 1 base from V and 3 bases from J, with 16 bases between. Here the CDR3 DNA reads TGTGCCAGCAGCTTAGTCGGCAGGTGGGAGAGCTACGAGCAGTACTTC. It yields the protein CASSLVGRWESYEQYF.

Here the CDR3 DNA reads TGTGCCAGCAGCCCGATCGGGCAGCGAGAGACCCAGTACTTC. This codes for CASSPIGQRETQYF. The genes are TRBV7-7 and TRBJ2-5, with D unresolved. This CDR3 spans 14 amino acids. Deletions cut 5 bases from V and 4 bases from J, with 14 bases between. Germline-derived CDR1 and CDR2 are SSHAT and FNYEAQ (reference sequence).

This chain uses TRBV29-1 with TRBJ2-5; 8 nucleotides align to TRBD2. V shed 4 bases and J 5 bases; nucleotides not matched to a gene: 9. This CDR3 is 14 amino acids long. The V gene's germline CDR1 is SQVTM and CDR2 ANQGSEA. CDR3 amino acids: CSVASGRAGETQYF. CDR3 DNA sequence: TGCAGCGTTGCCTCCGGGAGGGCCGGGGAGACCCAGTACTTC.

The table lists this clonotype with a few counts. The V gene is TRBV5-1, the J gene TRBJ2-5, with D unresolved. In germline, CDR1 is SGHRS, CDR2 YFSETQ. The germline V and J ends were trimmed by 1 base and 3 bases, with 10 bases remaining between them. CDR3 length: 14 amino acids. DNA for the CDR3: TGCGCCAGCAGCTTGAACACGGAGAAAGAGACCCAGTACTTC. Amino acid sequence: CASSLNTEKETQYF.

This clonotype was detected only a few times. This rearrangement joins TRBV27 to TRBJ2-6; D uncertain. The CDR3 runs 16 residues. The germline CDR1 and CDR2 sequences are MNHEY and SMNVEV (reference sequence). V lost 5 bases and J 1 base, leaving 12 bases between the germline ends. CDR3 nucleotide sequence: TGTGCCAGCAGTCCCCGCCGGAGTTCTGGGGCCAACGTCCTGACTTTC. Its translation is CASSPRRSSGANVLTF.

This clonotype occurred a few times. The J gene is TRBJ2-3, the V gene TRBV12-3 or TRBV12-4; TRBD2 might be the D (5 bases). The V end lost 2 bases, the J end lost 7 bases, and 7 bases lay between the germline ends. The CDR3 covers 12 residues. CDR3 nucleotides: TGTGCCAGCAGTTTAACCGGGAATACGCAGTATTTT. Translated: CASSLTGNTQYF.

The rearrangement uses TRBV29-1 and TRBJ2-3, with 11 bases that match TRBD2. The trim removed 7 bases at V and 5 bases at J, leaving 20 bases unmatched. The CDR3 runs 18 residues. Germline V gives CDR1 SQVTM, CDR2 ANQGSEA. The CDR3 region has the DNA TGCAGCGCCCCGGGACTAGCGGAATCCCCGAATCCGGGAGATACGCAGTATTTT. Translation: CSAPGLAESPNPGDTQYF.

There are a few counts of this clonotype. This chain links TRBV19 with TRBJ2-1, with D perhaps TRBD2 (6 bases). Germline CDR1 LNHDA, CDR2 SQIVND (reference sequence). Trimming pared 4 bases from V and 4 bases from J, leaving 11 bases between. The CDR3 sequence is 14 residues long. DNA of the CDR3: TGTGCCAGTAGTAAGACCGGGACTTACAATGAGCAGTTCTTC. The encoded protein is CASSKTGTYNEQFF.

The chain is built from TRBV28 and TRBJ2-1; D is possibly TRBD1 (6 bases). Trimming shortened V by 1 base and J by 6 bases, and 10 bases separated the two germline ends. From germline, CDR1 is MDHEN and CDR2 SYDVKM. The CDR3 totals 14 residues. CDR3 in DNA: TGTGCCAGCAGTTTATATGCAGGGGTCAATGAGCAGTTCTTC. This encodes CASSLYAGVNEQFF.

The V gene is TRBV12-3 or TRBV12-4, the J gene TRBJ2-2; the match to TRBD1 covers 9 bases. The CDR3 runs 14 residues. V gave up 6 bases and J gave up 5 bases; unmatched junction bases: 4. CDR3 sequence reads: CASRQTGGTGELFF. CDR3 nucleotides: TGTGCCAGCAGACAGACAGGGGGGACCGGGGAGCTGTTTTTT.

This clonotype was found a few times. The chain is built from TRBV18 and TRBJ2-7, with 8 bases fitting TRBD1. V lost 1 base, J lost 2 bases, and 1 base stayed unmatched. This CDR3 spans 14 amino acids. The V gene's germline CDR1 is KGHSH and CDR2 LQKENI. CDR3 protein: CASSPRDRTYEQYF. The DNA of the CDR3 is TGTGCCAGCTCACCACGGGACAGGACCTACGAGCAGTACTTC.